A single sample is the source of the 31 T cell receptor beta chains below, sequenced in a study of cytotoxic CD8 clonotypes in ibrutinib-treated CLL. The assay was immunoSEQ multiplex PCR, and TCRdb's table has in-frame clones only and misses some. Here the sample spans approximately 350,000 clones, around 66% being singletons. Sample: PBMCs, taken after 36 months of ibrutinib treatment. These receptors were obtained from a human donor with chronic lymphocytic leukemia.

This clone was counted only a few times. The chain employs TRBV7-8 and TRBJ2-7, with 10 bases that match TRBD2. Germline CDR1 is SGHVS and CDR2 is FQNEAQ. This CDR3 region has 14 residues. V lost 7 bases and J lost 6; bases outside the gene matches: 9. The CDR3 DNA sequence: TGTGCCAGCACCCTATTAGCGGGAGGAGCCGAGCAGTACTTC. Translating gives CASTLLAGGAEQYF.

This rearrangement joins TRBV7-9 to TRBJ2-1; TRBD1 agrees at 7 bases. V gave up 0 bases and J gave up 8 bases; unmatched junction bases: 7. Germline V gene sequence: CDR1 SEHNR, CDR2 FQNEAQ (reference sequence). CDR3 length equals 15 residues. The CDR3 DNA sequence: TGTGCCAGCAGCTTAGCGCGGCAGGGGGTCGATGAGCAGTTCTTC. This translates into CASSLARQGVDEQFF.

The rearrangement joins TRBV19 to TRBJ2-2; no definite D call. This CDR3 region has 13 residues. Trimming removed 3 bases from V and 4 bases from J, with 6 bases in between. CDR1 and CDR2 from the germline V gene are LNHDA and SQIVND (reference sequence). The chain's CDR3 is CASSMSSTGELFF. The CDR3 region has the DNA TGTGCCAGTAGTATGAGTTCCACCGGGGAGCTGTTTTTT.

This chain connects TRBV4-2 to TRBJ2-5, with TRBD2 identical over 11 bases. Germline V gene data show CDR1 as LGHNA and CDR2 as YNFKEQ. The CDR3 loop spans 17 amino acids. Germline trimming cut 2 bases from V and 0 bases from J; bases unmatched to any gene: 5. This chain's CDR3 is CASSQSGTSGDQETQYF. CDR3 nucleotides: TGTGCCAGCAGCCAATCGGGGACTAGCGGTGACCAAGAGACCCAGTACTTC.

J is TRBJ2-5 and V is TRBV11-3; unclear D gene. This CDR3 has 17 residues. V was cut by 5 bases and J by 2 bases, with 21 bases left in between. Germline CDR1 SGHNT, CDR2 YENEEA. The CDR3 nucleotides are TGTGCCAGCAGCGCTCGTCGCGGCCCAAACCGACAAGAGACCCAGTACTTC. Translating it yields CASSARRGPNRQETQYF.

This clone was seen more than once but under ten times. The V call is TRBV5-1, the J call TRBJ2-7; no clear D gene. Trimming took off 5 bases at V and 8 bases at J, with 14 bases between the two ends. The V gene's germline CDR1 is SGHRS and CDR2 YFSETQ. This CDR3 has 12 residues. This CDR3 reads CASRLPPLKQYF. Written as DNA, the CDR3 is TGCGCCAGCAGGCTCCCTCCTTTAAAGCAGTACTTC.

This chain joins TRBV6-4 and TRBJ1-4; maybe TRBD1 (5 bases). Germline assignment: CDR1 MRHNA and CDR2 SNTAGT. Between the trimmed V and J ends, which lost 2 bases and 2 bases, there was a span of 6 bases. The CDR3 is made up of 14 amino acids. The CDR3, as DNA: TGTGCCAGCAGTGACGACAGCACTAATGAAAAACTGTTTTTT. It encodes CASSDDSTNEKLFF.

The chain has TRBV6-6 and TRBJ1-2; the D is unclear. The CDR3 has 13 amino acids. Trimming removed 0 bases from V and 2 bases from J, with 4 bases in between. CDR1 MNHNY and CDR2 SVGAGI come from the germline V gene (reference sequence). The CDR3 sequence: CASSYSGNYGYTF. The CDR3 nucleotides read TGTGCCAGCAGTTACTCGGGGAACTATGGCTACACCTTC.

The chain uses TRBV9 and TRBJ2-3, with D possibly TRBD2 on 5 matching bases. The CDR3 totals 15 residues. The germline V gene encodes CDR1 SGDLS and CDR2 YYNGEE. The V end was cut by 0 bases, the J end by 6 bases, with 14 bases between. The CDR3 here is CASSVGLIPGDTQYF. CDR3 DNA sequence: TGTGCCAGCAGCGTAGGACTAATCCCAGGCGATACGCAGTATTTT.

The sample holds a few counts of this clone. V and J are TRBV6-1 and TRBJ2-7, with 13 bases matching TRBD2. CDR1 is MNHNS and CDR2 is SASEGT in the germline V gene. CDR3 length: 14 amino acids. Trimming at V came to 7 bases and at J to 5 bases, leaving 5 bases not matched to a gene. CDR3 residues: CASKTSGGANEQYF. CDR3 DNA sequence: TGTGCCAGCAAAACTAGCGGGGGGGCCAACGAGCAGTACTTC.

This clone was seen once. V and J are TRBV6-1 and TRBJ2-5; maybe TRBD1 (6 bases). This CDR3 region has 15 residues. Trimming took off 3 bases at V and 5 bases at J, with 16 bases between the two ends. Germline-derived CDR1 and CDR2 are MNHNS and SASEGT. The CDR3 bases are TGTGCCAGCAGTGAGAACAGGGACCCTTTGGAGACCCAGTACTTC. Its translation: CASSENRDPLETQYF.

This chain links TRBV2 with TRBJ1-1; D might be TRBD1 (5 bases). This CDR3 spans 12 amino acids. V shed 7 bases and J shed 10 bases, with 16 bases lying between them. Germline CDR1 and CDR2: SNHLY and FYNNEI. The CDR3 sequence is CASTEGAVLAFF. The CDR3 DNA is TGTGCCAGCACCGAAGGGGCGGTATTAGCTTTCTTT.

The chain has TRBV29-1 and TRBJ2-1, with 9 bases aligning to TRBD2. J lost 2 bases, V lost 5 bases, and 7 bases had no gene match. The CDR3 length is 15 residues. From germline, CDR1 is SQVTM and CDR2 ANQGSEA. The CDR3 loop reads CSVHPTSGTYNEQFF. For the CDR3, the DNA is TGCAGCGTTCACCCGACTAGCGGAACCTACAATGAGCAGTTCTTC.

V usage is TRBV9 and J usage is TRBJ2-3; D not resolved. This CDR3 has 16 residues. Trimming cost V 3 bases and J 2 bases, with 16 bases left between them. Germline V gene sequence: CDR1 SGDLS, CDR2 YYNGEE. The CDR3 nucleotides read TGTGCCAGCAGCGGGGATCACGGTACCCCCACAGATACGCAGTATTTT. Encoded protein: CASSGDHGTPTDTQYF.

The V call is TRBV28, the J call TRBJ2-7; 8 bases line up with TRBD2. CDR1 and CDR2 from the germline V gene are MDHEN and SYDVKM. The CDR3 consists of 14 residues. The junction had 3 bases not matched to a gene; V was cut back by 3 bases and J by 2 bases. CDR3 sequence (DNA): TGTGCCAGCAGTTTCGGAGCGGGAGCCTACGAGCAGTACTTC. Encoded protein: CASSFGAGAYEQYF.

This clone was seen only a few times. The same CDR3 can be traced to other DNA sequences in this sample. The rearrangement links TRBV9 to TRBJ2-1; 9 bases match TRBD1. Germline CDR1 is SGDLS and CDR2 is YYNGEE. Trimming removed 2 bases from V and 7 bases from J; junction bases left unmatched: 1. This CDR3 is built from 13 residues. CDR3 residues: CASSVGTGNEQFF. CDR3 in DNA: TGTGCCAGCAGCGTCGGGACAGGGAATGAGCAGTTCTTC.

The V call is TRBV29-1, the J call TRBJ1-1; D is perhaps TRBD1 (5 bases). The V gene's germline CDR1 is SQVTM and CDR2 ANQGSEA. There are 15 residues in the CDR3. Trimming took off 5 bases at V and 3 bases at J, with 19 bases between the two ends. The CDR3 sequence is CSVRRQMAWDTEAFF. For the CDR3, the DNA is TGCAGCGTTAGGAGACAGATGGCGTGGGACACTGAAGCTTTCTTT. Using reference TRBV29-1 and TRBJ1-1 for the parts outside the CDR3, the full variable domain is SAVISQKPSRDICQRGTSLTIQCQVDSQVTMMFWYRQQPGQSLTLIATANQGSEATYESGFVIDKFPISRPNLTFSTLTVSNMSPEDSSIYLCSVRRQMAWDTEAFFGQGTRLTVV.

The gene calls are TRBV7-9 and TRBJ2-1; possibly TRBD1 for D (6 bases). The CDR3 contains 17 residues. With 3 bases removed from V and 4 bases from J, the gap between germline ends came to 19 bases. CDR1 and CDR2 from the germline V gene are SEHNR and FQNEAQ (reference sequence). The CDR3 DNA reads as TGTGCCAGCAGCTTCTTCCCGGGACATGGCCCTTACAATGAGCAGTTCTTC. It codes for CASSFFPGHGPYNEQFF.

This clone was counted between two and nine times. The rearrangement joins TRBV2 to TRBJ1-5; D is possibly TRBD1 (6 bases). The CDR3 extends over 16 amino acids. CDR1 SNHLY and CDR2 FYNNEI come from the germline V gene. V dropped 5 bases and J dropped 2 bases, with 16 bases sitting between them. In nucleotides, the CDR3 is TGTGCCAGCAGTCCCCGGGGGGGGCTTGGCAATCAGCCCCAGCATTTT. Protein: CASSPRGGLGNQPQHF.

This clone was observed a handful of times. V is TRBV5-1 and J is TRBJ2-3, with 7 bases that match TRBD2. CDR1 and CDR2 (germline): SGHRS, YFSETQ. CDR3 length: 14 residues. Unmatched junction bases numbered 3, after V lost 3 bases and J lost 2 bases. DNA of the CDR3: TGCGCCAGCAGCTGGGGGGGACCCACAGATACGCAGTATTTT. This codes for CASSWGGPTDTQYF.

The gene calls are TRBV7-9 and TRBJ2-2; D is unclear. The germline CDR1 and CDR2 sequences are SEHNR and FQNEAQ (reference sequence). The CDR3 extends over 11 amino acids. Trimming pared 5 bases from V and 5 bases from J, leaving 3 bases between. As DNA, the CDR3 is TGTGCCAGCAGCCCTACCGGGGAGCTGTTTTTT. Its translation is CASSPTGELFF.

The chain's CDR3 is CASSQGGVGTDTQYF. The CDR3 nucleotides are TGCGCCAGCAGCCAAGGCGGGGTGGGCACAGATACGCAGTATTTT. The chain combines TRBV4-1 with TRBJ2-3, with D tentatively TRBD2 (6 bases). This CDR3 has 15 residues. With 1 base removed from V and 1 base from J, the gap between germline ends came to 9 bases. Germline V lookup: CDR1 MGHRA, CDR2 YSYEKL.

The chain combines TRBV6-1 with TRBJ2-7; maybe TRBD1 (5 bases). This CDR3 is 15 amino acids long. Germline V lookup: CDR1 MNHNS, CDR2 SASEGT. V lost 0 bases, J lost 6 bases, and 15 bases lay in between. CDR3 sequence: CASSEASLGRGEQYF. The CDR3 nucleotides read TGTGCCAGCAGTGAAGCGTCCCTGGGTAGGGGCGAGCAGTACTTC.

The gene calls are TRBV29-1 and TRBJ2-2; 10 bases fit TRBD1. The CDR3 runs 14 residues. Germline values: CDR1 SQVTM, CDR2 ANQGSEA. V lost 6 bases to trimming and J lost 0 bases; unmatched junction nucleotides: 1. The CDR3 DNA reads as TGCAGCGTCGGACAGGGGGCGAACACCGGGGAGCTGTTTTTT. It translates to CSVGQGANTGELFF.

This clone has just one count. CDR3 nucleotide sequence: TGTGCCAGCAGTTTTGGGGGGCGGGTCACAGATACGCAGTATTTT. Protein sequence: CASSFGGRVTDTQYF. The V gene is TRBV27, the J gene TRBJ2-3; D assignment may be TRBD1 or TRBD2 (6 bases each). The germline V gene encodes CDR1 MNHEY and CDR2 SMNVEV (reference sequence). The V end lost 3 bases, the J end lost 2 bases, and 12 bases lay between the germline ends. CDR3 length: 15 amino acids.

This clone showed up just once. The CDR3 DNA sequence: TGTGCCATCAGCGCGGGGGTAACTAACTATGGCTACACCTTC. Residues: CAISAGVTNYGYTF. The rearrangement uses TRBV10-3 and TRBJ1-2; TRBD1 is a possible D gene (5 bases). Germline assignment: CDR1 ENHRY and CDR2 SYGVKD. CDR3 length: 14 residues. Trimming removed 6 bases from V and 0 bases from J, with 11 bases in between.

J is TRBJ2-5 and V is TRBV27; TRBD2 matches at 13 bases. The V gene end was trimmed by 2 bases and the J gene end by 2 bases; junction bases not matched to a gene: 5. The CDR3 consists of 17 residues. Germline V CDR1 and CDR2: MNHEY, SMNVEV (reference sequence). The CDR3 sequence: CASSLRGLAGLQETQYF. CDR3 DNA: TGTGCCAGCAGTTTAAGGGGACTAGCGGGGTTACAAGAGACCCAGTACTTC.

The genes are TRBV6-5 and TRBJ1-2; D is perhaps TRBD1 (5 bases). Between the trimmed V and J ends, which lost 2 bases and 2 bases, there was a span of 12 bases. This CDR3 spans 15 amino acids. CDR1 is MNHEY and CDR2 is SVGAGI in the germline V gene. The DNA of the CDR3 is TGTGCCAGCAGTTACAGAGGGGAAGTGAACTATGGCTACACCTTC. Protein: CASSYRGEVNYGYTF.

The CDR3 protein is CASSIGPSQYF. CDR3 sequence (DNA): TGTGCCAGTAGTATCGGGCCTAGTCAGTACTTC. This rearrangement joins TRBV19 to TRBJ2-7; D is ambiguous. V was trimmed by 3 bases and J by 10 bases, leaving 10 bases between them. This CDR3 region has 11 residues. From germline, CDR1 is LNHDA and CDR2 SQIVND (reference sequence).

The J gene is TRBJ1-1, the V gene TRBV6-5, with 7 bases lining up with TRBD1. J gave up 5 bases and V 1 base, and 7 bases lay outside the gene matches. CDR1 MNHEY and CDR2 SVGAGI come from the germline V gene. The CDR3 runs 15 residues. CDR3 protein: CASSYLPTGRTEAFF. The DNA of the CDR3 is TGTGCCAGCAGTTACTTACCGACAGGGCGAACTGAAGCTTTCTTT.

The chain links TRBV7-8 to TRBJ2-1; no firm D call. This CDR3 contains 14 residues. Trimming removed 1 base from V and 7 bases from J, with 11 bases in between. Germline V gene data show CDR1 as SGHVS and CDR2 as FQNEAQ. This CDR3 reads CASSLGVDLNEQFF. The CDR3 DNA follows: TGTGCCAGCAGCTTAGGTGTAGACTTGAATGAGCAGTTCTTC.